The 18 T cell receptor beta chains listed next were all sequenced from one sample in a study of lymphopenia after photon versus proton radiotherapy. Sequencing was performed with immunoSEQ multiplex PCR; in TCRdb, only in-frame clones are kept and a portion is missing. The table records 150,000 or so clones, less than 90% of them present only once. The material sequenced was peripheral blood, taken from a patient treated with photon-based radiotherapy. These receptors were taken from a man aged 50-59 years with gastric cancer.

This clone was recorded a few times. V usage is TRBV6-1 and J usage is TRBJ2-7, with 9 bases fitting TRBD1. The CDR3 sequence is 14 residues long. V was pared by 1 base and J by 5 bases, with 3 bases of the junction left unmatched. CDR1 and CDR2 from the germline V gene are MNHNS and SASEGT. Here the CDR3 DNA reads TGTGCCAGCAGTGAAGGGGGGACAGGGAACGAGCAGTACTTC. Its translation is CASSEGGTGNEQYF.

This sequence joins TRBV7-9 and TRBJ1-2, with a weak D call TRBD1 (5 bases). The V end lost 6 bases, the J end lost 4 bases, and 9 bases lay between the germline ends. The CDR3 consists of 12 residues. CDR1 is SEHNR, CDR2 FQNEAQ, per germline (reference sequence). DNA for the CDR3: TGTGCCAGCAGAGGACAAACCTATGGCTACACCTTC. It codes for CASRGQTYGYTF.

The chain uses TRBV5-1 and TRBJ1-1; D perhaps matches TRBD1 (5 bases). This CDR3 contains 15 residues. Between the trimmed V and J ends, which lost 5 bases and 5 bases, there was a span of 19 bases. In germline, CDR1 is SGHRS, CDR2 YFSETQ. CDR3 sequence: CASSIGGAAVTEAFF. Written as DNA, the CDR3 is TGCGCCAGCAGTATTGGCGGGGCGGCGGTTACTGAAGCTTTCTTT.

V usage is TRBV7-3 and J usage is TRBJ2-2, with TRBD2 matching 13 bases. The length of the CDR3 is 18 residues. Trimming took 5 bases from V and 0 from J; bases not matched to a gene: 6. CDR1 is SGHTA and CDR2 is FQGTGA in the germline V gene. CDR3 coding DNA: TGTGCCAGCAGCCCTCGACTAGCGGGAGGCTCGAACACCGGGGAGCTGTTTTTT. Residues: CASSPRLAGGSNTGELFF.

For the CDR3, the DNA is TGTGCCAGCAGCTCGCCTAGCGGGAGTACCTACGAGCAGTACTTC. This codes for CASSSPSGSTYEQYF. The J gene is TRBJ2-7, the V gene TRBV5-6, with TRBD2 matching 10 bases. CDR3 size: 15 residues. CDR1 SGHDT and CDR2 YYEEEE come from the germline V gene. V lost 3 bases and J lost 2; bases outside the gene matches: 5.

The chain has TRBV20-1 and TRBJ1-2; no clear D gene. V was pared by 3 bases and J by 5 bases, with 7 bases between. The CDR3 length is 11 residues. Looked up from germline, CDR1 is DFQATT and CDR2 is SNEGSKA (reference sequence). In DNA, the CDR3 is TGCAGTGCTAGGGGAGGATATGGCTACACCTTC. It is translated as CSARGGYGYTF.

This chain links TRBV6-6 with TRBJ1-4; D uncertain. The CDR3 sequence is 15 residues long. Trimming cost V 6 bases and J 5 bases, with 16 bases left between them. The germline V gene has CDR1 MNHNY and CDR2 SVGAGI (reference sequence). DNA for the CDR3: TGTGCCAGCAGCGACAACGGACTGGGGAATGAAAAACTGTTTTTT. The encoded protein is CASSDNGLGNEKLFF.

The rearrangement links TRBV19 to TRBJ2-7; TRBD2 aligns across 7 bases. The CDR3 consists of 13 residues. Germline V lookup: CDR1 LNHDA, CDR2 SQIVND (reference sequence). Trimming cost V 7 bases and J 7 bases; bases outside gene matches: 10. CDR3 in DNA: TGTGCCAGTAAGCCGGGCTCCGGGAGGGAGCAGTACTTC. It yields the protein CASKPGSGREQYF.

The chain joins TRBV19 to TRBJ2-7; 7 bases are a match to TRBD2. The junction had 9 bases not matched to a gene; V was cut back by 5 bases and J by 5 bases. CDR3 length: 14 amino acids. The germline CDR1 and CDR2 sequences are LNHDA and SQIVND (reference sequence). CDR3 residues: CASSQVAGGDEQYF. The CDR3 bases are TGTGCCAGTAGTCAGGTAGCGGGTGGAGACGAGCAGTACTTC.

The rearrangement uses TRBV6-6 and TRBJ1-4; D is unclear. Germline lookup yields CDR1 MNHNY and CDR2 SVGAGI (reference sequence). The V end lost 0 bases, the J end lost 0 bases, and 8 bases lay between the germline ends. CDR3 size: 16 residues. The CDR3, as DNA: TGTGCCAGCAGTTACTCTAGCTCGGCAACTAATGAAAAACTGTTTTTT. Translating gives CASSYSSSATNEKLFF.

The count of this clone is one. This chain uses TRBV6-4 with TRBJ1-1, with a weak D call TRBD1 (5 bases). Per germline, CDR1 MRHNA and CDR2 SNTAGT. The ends were cut back, 5 bases at V and 1 base at J, with 8 bases in the middle. The CDR3 loop spans 13 amino acids. CDR3: CASSRTGNTEAFF. The DNA of the CDR3 is TGTGCCAGCAGTCGCACAGGGAACACTGAAGCTTTCTTT.

The rearrangement links TRBV7-3 to TRBJ2-3; 9 bases line up with TRBD2. CDR1 is SGHTA, CDR2 FQGTGA, per germline. J lost 4 bases, V lost 5 bases, and 7 bases had no gene match. The CDR3 consists of 15 residues. The CDR3: CASSPASGNPDTQYF. The CDR3 nucleotides are TGTGCCAGCAGCCCCGCTAGCGGGAACCCAGATACGCAGTATTTT.

V is TRBV30 and J is TRBJ2-6, with D unclear. This CDR3 has 15 amino acids. Germline assignment: CDR1 GTSNPN and CDR2 SVGIG (reference sequence). V was pared by 0 bases and J by 0 bases, with 6 bases between. The CDR3 coding sequence is TGTGCCTGGAGTGTACGGAGCTCTGGGGCCAACGTCCTGACTTTC. It codes for CAWSVRSSGANVLTF.

The rearrangement uses TRBV19 and TRBJ1-1; D is uncertain. The CDR3 covers 14 residues. Between the trimmed V and J ends, which lost 2 bases and 1 base, there was a span of 8 bases. Per the germline V gene, CDR1 is LNHDA and CDR2 is SQIVND (reference sequence). CDR3 sequence reads: CASSISEGNTEAFF. The CDR3 bases are TGTGCCAGTAGTATATCTGAAGGGAACACTGAAGCTTTCTTT.

The rearrangement joins TRBV19 to TRBJ2-1; 7 bases are shared with TRBD2. Trimming took 5 bases from V and 5 from J; bases not matched to a gene: 12. The CDR3 has 16 residues. Germline CDR1 is LNHDA and CDR2 is SQIVND (reference sequence). CDR3 DNA sequence: TGTGCCAGTAGTCCCCTCTCCCTAGCGGCCAACAATGAGCAGTTCTTC. This sequence encodes CASSPLSLAANNEQFF.

The chain carries TRBV20-1 and TRBJ2-7; D not resolved. Trimming pared 5 bases from V and 1 base from J, leaving 6 bases between. There are 11 residues in the CDR3. Germline V lookup: CDR1 DFQATT, CDR2 SNEGSKA (reference sequence). The CDR3: CSAGVSYEQYF. CDR3 sequence (DNA): TGCAGTGCTGGGGTTTCCTACGAGCAGTACTTC.

The chain couples TRBV28 to TRBJ1-4, with a tentative D call TRBD1 (6 bases). Looked up from germline, CDR1 is MDHEN and CDR2 is SYDVKM. This CDR3 spans 17 amino acids. Trimming left V 2 bases short and J 7 bases short, with 20 bases between. The CDR3 DNA follows: TGTGCCAGCAGTTTAAGTGGGCAGGGGAGTTGGTCTGAAAAACTGTTTTTT. This sequence encodes CASSLSGQGSWSEKLFF.

This chain uses TRBV19 with TRBJ2-3; 7 bases agree with TRBD2. V trimming: 7 bases; J trimming: 1 base; junction bases outside the gene matches: 8. Germline CDR1 and CDR2: LNHDA and SQIVND (reference sequence). The CDR3 runs 15 residues. CDR3 protein: CASTAGLRGTDTQYF. The DNA of the CDR3 is TGTGCCAGTACAGCGGGGCTTAGAGGCACAGATACGCAGTATTTT.